This T cell receptor beta chain comes out of a study of OX40 agonist ivuxolimab in advanced cancers. Germline CDR1 SNHLY, CDR2 FYNNEI. CDR3 length equals 15 residues. V lost 6 bases and J lost 4; bases outside the gene matches: 7. For this clone: The antigen is unknown.

General study findings and limits: Antigen specificity of clonally expanded peripheral T cells was not established.

The repertoire was sequenced with immunoSEQ multiplex PCR; TCRdb's copy has only in-frame clones and lacks some. This sample yields tens of thousands of clones, of which about four fifths are seen a single time; 1.9% belongs to the top ten. The input for sequencing was CD4+ or CD8+ T cells sorted from blood, taken in a trial of the OX40 agonist ivuxolimab. The TCR was taken from an adult with an advanced solid tumor such as melanoma, head and neck, liver or kidney cancer. The chain has TRBV2 and TRBJ2-2, with 8 bases lining up with TRBD1. The DNA for the CDR3 is TGTGCCAGCAGAAGCCAGGGGGCGATCACCGGGGAGCTGTTTTTT. This encodes CASRSQGAITGELFF.